This T cell receptor beta chain was documented in a study of glioma-infiltrating T cells after dendritic cell vaccination. Study background: Three intradermal dendritic cell vaccine injections were given every two weeks.

Repertoires were generated with immunoSEQ multiplex PCR, while TCRdb's copy carries only in-frame clones and drops some. The table shows tens of thousands of clones, with around four fifths occurring only once. This clone appeared once. This TCR was recovered from a human donor with glioblastoma. This sample comprised blood, obtained before dendritic cell vaccination.

The CDR3 region has the DNA TGCGCCAGCAGCTTGTACCCCTCGGGACAGAGAGCCGGGGACCAGTACTTC. Translation gives CASSLYPSGQRAGDQYF. The chain joins TRBV5-1 to TRBJ2-5; 7 bases line up with TRBD1. The CDR3 runs to 17 residues. V dropped 1 base and J dropped 10; count of bases not matched to a gene: 19. In germline, CDR1 is SGHRS, CDR2 YFSETQ.